Presented here are 26 T cell receptor beta chains from one specimen sequenced in a study of OX40 agonist ivuxolimab in advanced cancers. Here immunoSEQ multiplex PCR was the method, and the copy in TCRdb shows in-frame clones only, minus some. The sample carries about 21,000 clones, about 84% recorded once. The sample was CD4+ or CD8+ T cells sorted from blood, taken in a trial of the OX40 agonist ivuxolimab. Source of these receptors: an adult with an advanced solid tumor such as melanoma, head and neck, liver or kidney cancer.

This rearrangement joins TRBV27 to TRBJ1-4; D may be TRBD1 (5 bases). This CDR3 comprises 16 residues. V dropped 5 bases and J dropped 6 bases, with 19 bases sitting between them. CDR1 is MNHEY, CDR2 SMNVEV, per germline (reference sequence). As DNA, the CDR3 is TGTGCCAGCAGTCCATACCCCCGGGGCAAGGATGAAAAACTGTTTTTT. It is translated as CASSPYPRGKDEKLFF.

The gene calls are TRBV10-3 and TRBJ1-1, with 10 bases that match TRBD1. Germline-derived CDR1 and CDR2 are ENHRY and SYGVKD. CDR3 length equals 14 residues. The V gene end was trimmed by 5 bases and the J gene end by 7 bases; junction bases not matched to a gene: 7. In DNA form, the CDR3 reads TGTGCCATCAGTCGACAGGGGGCTCGAAATGAAGCTTTCTTT. Protein: CAISRQGARNEAFF.

This clone was seen only once. The chain employs TRBV5-4 and TRBJ2-2; weak D call: TRBD2 (5 bases). The CDR3 contains 13 residues. The germline V and J ends were trimmed by 7 bases and 3 bases, with 10 bases remaining between them. CDR1 is SGHNT, CDR2 YYREEE, per germline (reference sequence). The CDR3 coding sequence is TGTGCCAGCGCGGCGGAGGACACCGGGGAGCTGTTTTTT. The encoded protein is CASAAEDTGELFF.

As DNA, the CDR3 is TGTGCCAGCAGCGAGGGGGGGACAGGAACTAACTATGGCTACACCTTC. Encoded protein: CASSEGGTGTNYGYTF. The rearrangement uses TRBV9 and TRBJ1-2; TRBD1 aligns across 8 bases. Trimming removed 3 bases from V and 0 bases from J; junction bases left unmatched: 7. This CDR3 spans 16 amino acids. Germline lookup yields CDR1 SGDLS and CDR2 YYNGEE.

About this clone: Additional DNA sequences in this sample encode the identical CDR3. V usage is TRBV9 and J usage is TRBJ2-1; no reliable D call. The CDR3 runs to 11 residues. CDR1 is SGDLS and CDR2 is YYNGEE in the germline V gene. V lost 0 bases and J 7 bases, leaving 2 bases between the germline ends. CDR3 loop: CASSVANEQFF. The CDR3 DNA reads as TGTGCCAGCAGCGTAGCGAATGAGCAGTTCTTC.

This chain links TRBV6-1 with TRBJ1-4; unclear D gene. V was shortened by 1 base and J by 8 bases, with 17 bases between the two germline ends. The CDR3 is made up of 16 amino acids. CDR1 MNHNS and CDR2 SASEGT come from the germline V gene. CDR3: CASSEGGWVGGEKLFF. DNA for the CDR3: TGTGCCAGCAGTGAAGGGGGTTGGGTAGGCGGGGAAAAACTGTTTTTT.

This chain links TRBV5-4 with TRBJ2-7; TRBD1 matches 9 bases. Germline CDR1 and CDR2: SGHNT and YYREEE (reference sequence). This CDR3 is built from 13 residues. Trimming removed 4 bases from V and 3 bases from J; junction bases left unmatched: 2. The CDR3 DNA is TGTGCCAGCAGCCCGGACAGGGGCTACGAGCAGTACTTC. Encoded protein: CASSPDRGYEQYF. Full variable domain (rest looked up from reference TRBV5-4 and TRBJ2-7): ETGVTQSPTHLIKTRGQQVTLRCSSQSGHNTVSWYQQALGQGPQFIFQYYREEENGRGNFPPRFSGLQFPNYSSELNVNALELDDSALYLCASSPDRGYEQYFGPGTRLTVT.

The chain has TRBV29-1 and TRBJ2-7; the D is unclear. The CDR3 runs 12 residues. Trimming shortened V by 2 bases and J by 2 bases, and 7 bases separated the two germline ends. The V gene's germline CDR1 is SQVTM and CDR2 ANQGSEA. For the CDR3, the DNA is TGCAGCGTTGAACAGAAACCCTACGAGCAGTACTTC. It encodes CSVEQKPYEQYF.

This clone was detected once. The chain is built from TRBV27 and TRBJ1-4; D may be TRBD1 (6 bases). Trimming removed 5 bases at V and 6 bases at J, with 10 bases between. Germline loops: CDR1 MNHEY, CDR2 SMNVEV (reference sequence). The CDR3 has 13 amino acids. CDR3 nucleotides: TGTGCCAGCAGTCAACAGGGAGATGAAAAACTGTTTTTT. Translating gives CASSQQGDEKLFF.

The rearrangement uses TRBV25-1 and TRBJ2-7, with 8 bases matching TRBD1. The germline V gene encodes CDR1 MGHDK and CDR2 SYGVNS. The CDR3 loop spans 17 amino acids. J gave up 7 bases and V 8 bases, and 22 bases lay outside the gene matches. CDR3 sequence (DNA): TGTGCCAGCGCCCCAGCTGGGGCCGGGGACAGGCGTCGGGAGCAGTACTTC. Amino acids: CASAPAGAGDRRREQYF.

This CDR3 is CASSGVRDSSYEQYF. DNA of the CDR3: TGTGCCAGCAGTGGGGTACGGGACAGCTCCTACGAGCAGTACTTC. The V call is TRBV27, the J call TRBJ2-7; 7 bases are shared with TRBD1. Trimming removed 5 bases from V and 0 bases from J; junction bases left unmatched: 7. The CDR3 extends over 15 amino acids. In germline, CDR1 is MNHEY, CDR2 SMNVEV (reference sequence).

This clone was seen just once. The CDR3 loop is CASSFLAGGHDTQYF. The CDR3 region has the DNA TGTGCCAGCAGTTTTCTAGCGGGGGGGCATGATACGCAGTATTTT. The chain joins TRBV5-8 to TRBJ2-3; 12 bases match TRBD2. Germline CDR1 and CDR2: SGHTS and YDEGEE. V was pared by 5 bases and J by 6 bases, with 7 bases of the junction left unmatched. The CDR3 consists of 15 residues.

This clone has just a few counts. The chain joins TRBV5-6 to TRBJ2-1; no firm D call. Germline CDR1 reads SGHDT; CDR2 reads YYEEEE. V was cut by 1 base and J by 3 bases, with 8 bases left in between. The CDR3 length is 14 residues. The CDR3 region is CASSLNMDYNEQFF. The DNA of the CDR3 is TGTGCCAGCAGCTTGAATATGGACTACAATGAGCAGTTCTTC.

Regarding this clone: Mismatch with germline at one junction end may stem from a read error. The chain recombines TRBV10-3 with TRBJ1-6, with 9 bases identical to TRBD1. The CDR3 covers 12 residues. Germline V gene lookup returns CDR1 ENHRY and CDR2 SYGVKD. The CDR3, as DNA: TGTGCCATGGGACAGGGCGATTCACCCCCCCACTTT. It codes for CAMGQGDSPPHF.

This clone was seen only once. The V call is TRBV7-9, the J call TRBJ1-1; tentative D call: TRBD1 (5 bases). CDR1 SEHNR and CDR2 FQNEAQ come from the germline V gene (reference sequence). This CDR3 is 14 amino acids long. V lost 7 bases, J lost 0 bases, and 12 bases lay in between. The CDR3 nucleotides read TGTGCCAGCACCGGAACAGGAATGAACACTGAAGCTTTCTTT. Encoded protein: CASTGTGMNTEAFF.

The rearrangement links TRBV13 to TRBJ2-2; 8 bases align to TRBD2. Trimming removed 0 bases from V and 0 bases from J; junction bases left unmatched: 3. The CDR3 is 17 amino acids. Germline V gene sequence: CDR1 PRHDT, CDR2 FYEKMQ (reference sequence). CDR3 protein: CASSLGSGGPNTGELFF. CDR3 sequence (DNA): TGTGCCAGCAGCTTAGGATCGGGGGGGCCGAACACCGGGGAGCTGTTTTTT.

The rearrangement uses TRBV6-1 and TRBJ1-1; D gene unclear. Germline V gene data show CDR1 as MNHNS and CDR2 as SASEGT. The V gene lost 4 bases and the J gene lost 3 bases, with 9 bases spanning the gap. There are 13 residues in the CDR3. The DNA of the CDR3 is TGTGCCAGCAGTGGACTCGGGGACACTGAAGCTTTCTTT. It translates to CASSGLGDTEAFF.

The J gene is TRBJ2-5, the V gene TRBV7-8; D gene ambiguous. Germline CDR1 reads SGHVS; CDR2 reads FQNEAQ. V shed 5 bases and J shed 1 base, with 2 bases lying between them. The CDR3 is 11 amino acids. DNA of the CDR3: TGTGCCAGCAGCCTCCAAGAGACCCAGTACTTC. Protein sequence: CASSLQETQYF.

As DNA, the CDR3 is TGCGCCAGCAGCCCGACAGGGGGCGGCTACAATGAGCAGTTCTTC. It specifies CASSPTGGGYNEQFF. The chain has TRBV10-2 and TRBJ2-1; 10 bases match TRBD1. CDR1 is WSHSY and CDR2 is SAAADI in the germline V gene. V was pared by 6 bases and J by 3 bases, with 5 bases of the junction left unmatched. The length of the CDR3 is 15 residues.

As DNA, the CDR3 is TGTGCCAGCAGCTCGGGACACGATAACACCGGGGAGCTGTTTTTT. It is translated as CASSSGHDNTGELFF. The V and J genes are TRBV7-9 and TRBJ2-2, with a possible D match to TRBD1 (6 bases). In germline, CDR1 is SEHNR, CDR2 FQNEAQ (reference sequence). This CDR3 comprises 15 residues. Trimming pared 4 bases from V and 2 bases from J, leaving 11 bases between.

CDR3 region: CASSPHGQGNYGYTF. CDR3 DNA sequence: TGTGCCAGCAGTCCCCACGGACAGGGTAACTATGGCTACACCTTC. The chain employs TRBV6-6 and TRBJ1-2, with 8 bases lining up with TRBD1. The CDR3 is made up of 15 amino acids. Germline CDR1 reads MNHNY; CDR2 reads SVGAGI (reference sequence). The V and J ends lost 5 bases and 1 base, in that order; junction bases with no gene match: 6.

In this sample, this clone turned up once. The chain uses TRBV2 and TRBJ1-3; 7 bases are shared with TRBD1. V shed 4 bases and J 0 bases; nucleotides not matched to a gene: 6. The CDR3 contains 16 residues. Germline CDR1 reads SNHLY; CDR2 reads FYNNEI. Written as DNA, the CDR3 is TGTGCCAGCAGTGTTGACAGGGAACTCTCTGGAAACACCATATATTTT. It yields the protein CASSVDRELSGNTIYF. The complete variable domain, with remaining parts taken from reference TRBV2 and TRBJ1-3, reads EPEVTQTPSHQVTQMGQEVILRCVPISNHLYFYWYRQILGQKVEFLVSFYNNEISEKSEIFDDQFSVERPDGSNFTLKIRSTKLEDSAMYFCASSVDRELSGNTIYFGEGSWLTVV.

The CDR3 nucleotides read TGTGCCAGCAGCGCCGGGACAGGGTACTACGAGCAGTACTTC. Protein sequence: CASSAGTGYYEQYF. The chain has TRBV6-5 and TRBJ2-7, with 9 bases lining up with TRBD1. This CDR3 is built from 14 residues. The V segment lost 6 bases and the J segment 3 bases; nucleotides outside the gene matches: 6. Germline V gives CDR1 MNHEY, CDR2 SVGAGI.

J is TRBJ1-1 and V is TRBV28, with 9 bases lining up with TRBD1. The CDR3 spans 15 residues. Germline CDR1 and CDR2: MDHEN and SYDVKM. Trimming at V came to 4 bases and at J to 3 bases, leaving 6 bases not matched to a gene. The CDR3 bases are TGTGCCAGCAGTTCAGGACAGGGGAGGTACACTGAAGCTTTCTTT. This sequence encodes CASSSGQGRYTEAFF.

The genes are TRBV5-1 and TRBJ2-7; 7 bases fit TRBD2. The end of the DNA aligns better with TRBJ2-1, so the J call may be wrong. This CDR3 has 16 residues. Germline-derived CDR1 and CDR2 are SGHRS and YFSETQ. The CDR3 DNA sequence: TGCGCCAGCAGCTTGGCCGAAGGCGGGGGTTGGAATGAGCAGTTCTTC. Protein: CASSLAEGGGWNEQFF.

The chain links TRBV27 to TRBJ1-1, with a possible D match to TRBD1 (5 bases). CDR1 and CDR2 from the germline V gene are MNHEY and SMNVEV (reference sequence). The CDR3 contains 17 residues. Trimming stripped 2 bases from V and 5 bases from J, with 21 bases between. The CDR3 here is CASSLGTPLSIKTEAFF. CDR3 nucleotide sequence: TGTGCCAGCAGTTTAGGGACCCCCCTATCAATTAAGACTGAAGCTTTCTTT.